This T cell receptor beta chain was retrieved from a study of T cells in Graves' hyperthyroidism and ophthalmopathy. Researchers took RNA transcripts and amplified the TCR beta CDR3 regions from them. HTBI primers drove first-round RT-PCR of the TCR CDR3. TCRdb independently ran MiXCR on the multiplex PCR reads; one entry per CDR3 protein. Here the sample spans about 270,000 distinct CDR3 sequences, about 24% being singletons. This clonotype has at least ten counts. V lost 4 bases to trimming and J lost 4 bases; unmatched junction nucleotides: 3. Germline CDR1 LNHDA, CDR2 SQIVND (reference sequence). This CDR3 region has 16 residues.

V is TRBV19 and J is TRBJ2-6, with 11 positions matching TRBD1. The material sequenced was blood. The TCR sequence derives from a woman in her thirties or forties with Graves' ophthalmopathy. CDR3: CASSKGQGVGANVLTF. The CDR3, as DNA: TGTGCCAGTAGTAAGGGACAGGGGGTCGGGGCCAACGTCCTGACTTTC.